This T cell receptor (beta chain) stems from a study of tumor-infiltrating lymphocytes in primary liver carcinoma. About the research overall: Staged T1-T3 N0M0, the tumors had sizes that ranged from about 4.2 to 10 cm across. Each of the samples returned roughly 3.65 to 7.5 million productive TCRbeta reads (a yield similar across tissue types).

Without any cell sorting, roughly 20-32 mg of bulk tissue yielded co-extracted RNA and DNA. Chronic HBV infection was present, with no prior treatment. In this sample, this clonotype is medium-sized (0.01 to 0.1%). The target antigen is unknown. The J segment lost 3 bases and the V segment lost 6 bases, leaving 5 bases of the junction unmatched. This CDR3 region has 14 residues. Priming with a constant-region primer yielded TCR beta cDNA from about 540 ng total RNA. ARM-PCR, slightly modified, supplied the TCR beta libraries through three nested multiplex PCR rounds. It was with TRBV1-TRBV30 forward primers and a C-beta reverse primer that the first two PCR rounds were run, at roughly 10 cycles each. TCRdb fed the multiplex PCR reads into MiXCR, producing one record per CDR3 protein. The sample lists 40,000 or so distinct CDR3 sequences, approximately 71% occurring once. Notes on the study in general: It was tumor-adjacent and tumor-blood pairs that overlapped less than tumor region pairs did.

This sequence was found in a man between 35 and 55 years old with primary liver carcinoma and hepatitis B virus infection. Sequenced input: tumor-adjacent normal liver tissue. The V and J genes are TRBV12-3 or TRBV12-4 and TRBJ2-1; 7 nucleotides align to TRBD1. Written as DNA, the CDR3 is TGTGCCAGCAGGCCGGGACAGATCTACAATGAGCAGTTCTTC. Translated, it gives CASRPGQIYNEQFF.